Below are 26 T cell receptor beta chains sequenced from a single sample in a study of blood T cell repertoires in COVID-19. Assay: immunoSEQ multiplex PCR; the TCRdb copy retains only in-frame clones and omits some. The repertoire holds about 300,000 clones, approximately 88% seen once, with roughly 6.9% in the top ten. Specimen: peripheral blood. These TCRs come from a young woman who had recovered from COVID-19.

The rearrangement uses TRBV19 and TRBJ1-2, with 7 positions matching TRBD1. Per the germline V gene, CDR1 is LNHDA and CDR2 is SQIVND (reference sequence). Trimming took 4 bases from V and 4 from J; bases not matched to a gene: 9. CDR3 length: 15 amino acids. The CDR3 coding sequence is TGTGCCAGTAGTAAGGAGGGACAGAGGGGCTATGGCTACACCTTC. As protein: CASSKEGQRGYGYTF.

CDR3 in amino acids: CASRHGRGPRETQYF. The CDR3 region has the DNA TGTGCCAGCAGACATGGCAGGGGCCCGAGGGAGACCCAGTACTTC. The genes are TRBV7-8 and TRBJ2-5; a weak D match, TRBD1 (6 bases). The V gene lost 6 bases and the J gene lost 5 bases, with 19 bases spanning the gap. Germline CDR1 is SGHVS and CDR2 is FQNEAQ. The CDR3 has 15 residues.

This chain uses TRBV30 with TRBJ1-6, with TRBD1 matching over 9 bases. The germline gives CDR1 GTSNPN, CDR2 SVGIG (reference sequence). The junction had 3 bases not matched to a gene; V was cut back by 3 bases and J by 0 bases. The CDR3 has 16 residues. In nucleotides, the CDR3 is TGTGCCTGGAGAGGACAGGGGAGCTCCTATAATTCACCCCTCCACTTT. Protein product: CAWRGQGSSYNSPLHF.

The chain combines TRBV7-7 with TRBJ1-3; D perhaps matches TRBD1 (6 bases). This CDR3 spans 18 amino acids. V was cut by 5 bases and J by 0 bases, with 20 bases left in between. Germline values: CDR1 SSHAT, CDR2 FNYEAQ (reference sequence). For the CDR3, the DNA is TGTGCCAGCAGCCGGACAGCTAATCCTTCGAGCTCTGGAAACACCATATATTTT. As protein: CASSRTANPSSSGNTIYF.

This clone appeared once. The chain links TRBV28 to TRBJ2-3, with 9 bases lining up with TRBD2. The CDR3 covers 15 residues. Germline-derived CDR1 and CDR2 are MDHEN and SYDVKM. V was pared by 8 bases and J by 2 bases, with 8 bases of the junction left unmatched. CDR3 DNA: TGTGCCAGCGGTCTCGAGCGGGGGGTCACAGATACGCAGTATTTT. Translated, it gives CASGLERGVTDTQYF.

The chain joins TRBV19 to TRBJ1-3, with TRBD1 matching 7 bases. V lost 4 bases and J lost 0; bases outside the gene matches: 3. CDR1 is LNHDA and CDR2 is SQIVND in the germline V gene (reference sequence). There are 15 residues in the CDR3. In DNA, the CDR3 is TGTGCCAGTAGTAGCAGGACAGGCTCTGGAAACACCATATATTTT. Translating it yields CASSSRTGSGNTIYF.

The rearrangement uses TRBV7-3 and TRBJ2-1, with 7 bases matching TRBD2. V lost 4 bases to trimming and J lost 9 bases; unmatched junction nucleotides: 6. CDR3 length equals 13 residues. CDR1 is SGHTA, CDR2 FQGTGA, per germline. DNA for the CDR3: TGTGCCAGCAGCTCGCAGCGGGGTATTGAGCAGTTCTTC. It encodes CASSSQRGIEQFF.

The V gene is TRBV2, the J gene TRBJ1-1; TRBD1 might be the D (6 bases). Trimming cost V 4 bases and J 0 bases, with 9 bases left between them. CDR3 length: 14 residues. The germline V gene has CDR1 SNHLY and CDR2 FYNNEI. The CDR3 nucleotides are TGTGCCAGCAGTGGACAGGTTATGAACACTGAAGCTTTCTTT. This sequence encodes CASSGQVMNTEAFF.

The chain employs TRBV12-3 or TRBV12-4 and TRBJ1-4, with 8 nucleotides matching TRBD1. The CDR3 runs 13 residues. V was pared by 6 bases and J by 7 bases, with 4 bases of the junction left unmatched. CDR3 protein: CASSSDRGEKLFF. The DNA of the CDR3 is TGTGCCAGCAGCAGTGACAGGGGTGAAAAACTGTTTTTT.

The chain recombines TRBV10-3 with TRBJ2-3; 8 bases match TRBD1. After removal of 2 bases from V and 4 bases from J, the junction contained 2 bases not matched to a gene. Germline CDR1 reads ENHRY; CDR2 reads SYGVKD. The CDR3 runs to 14 residues. The CDR3 coding sequence is TGTGCCATCAGTGAGGACAGGGGCCCAGATACGCAGTATTTT. Its protein product is CAISEDRGPDTQYF.

The V call is TRBV5-1, the J call TRBJ2-7; TRBD1 is a possible D gene (6 bases). This CDR3 has 15 amino acids. Germline V gene data show CDR1 as SGHRS and CDR2 as YFSETQ. Trimming left V 6 bases short and J 0 bases short, with 16 bases between. The CDR3 spells CASTLDQGTSYEQYF. Here the CDR3 DNA reads TGCGCCAGCACGCTAGACCAGGGGACCTCCTACGAGCAGTACTTC. Filled out from reference TRBV5-1 and TRBJ2-7, the complete variable domain reads KAGVTQTPRYLIKTRGQQVTLSCSPISGHRSVSWYQQTPGQGLQFLFEYFSETQRNKGNFPGRFSGRQFSNSRSEMNVSTLELGDSALYLCASTLDQGTSYEQYFGPGTRLTVT.

This clone came up many times. The chain uses TRBV7-8 and TRBJ2-7; 7 bases line up with TRBD1. The V segment lost 5 bases and the J segment 5 bases; nucleotides outside the gene matches: 12. The CDR3 extends over 15 amino acids. Germline CDR1 is SGHVS and CDR2 is FQNEAQ. CDR3 protein: CASSPRQGVANEQYF. DNA of the CDR3: TGTGCCAGCAGCCCTAGACAGGGAGTAGCCAACGAGCAGTACTTC.

This clone was detected once. This chain connects TRBV7-2 to TRBJ2-1, with 9 positions matching TRBD1. Trimming cost V 1 base and J 8 bases; bases outside gene matches: 9. The CDR3 is made up of 16 amino acids. Germline values: CDR1 SGHTA, CDR2 FQGNSA. The CDR3 nucleotides read TGTGCCAGCAGCTTAGGGACGAAGGACAGGGGTTATGAGCAGTTCTTC. Protein: CASSLGTKDRGYEQFF.

This chain connects TRBV5-6 to TRBJ2-1; tentatively, D is TRBD2 (7 bases). V shed 3 bases and J shed 7 bases, with 20 bases lying between them. Germline V gene sequence: CDR1 SGHDT, CDR2 YYEEEE. The CDR3 totals 16 residues. The CDR3 DNA reads as TGTGCCAGCAGCTCCCTTGAGGGGGGGCGTAAAAATGAGCAGTTCTTC. Protein product: CASSSLEGGRKNEQFF.

This clone was detected a few times. The chain employs TRBV9 and TRBJ1-1; 7 bases fit TRBD1. The CDR3 runs to 15 residues. Trimming removed 3 bases from V and 3 bases from J; junction bases left unmatched: 8. Per germline, CDR1 SGDLS and CDR2 YYNGEE. The CDR3 loop is CASSARQGRYTEAFF. In nucleotides, the CDR3 is TGTGCCAGCAGCGCGAGACAGGGACGGTACACTGAAGCTTTCTTT. The variable domain in full, completed from reference TRBV9 and TRBJ1-1, reads DSGVTQTPKHLITATGQRVTLRCSPRSGDLSVYWYQQSLDQGLQFLIQYYNGEERAKGNILERFSAQQFPDLHSELNLSSLELGDSALYFCASSARQGRYTEAFFGQGTRLTVV.

The chain joins TRBV6-2 or TRBV6-3 to TRBJ1-2; 9 positions match TRBD1. The germline CDR1 and CDR2 sequences are MNHEY and SVGEGT. The CDR3 has 16 residues. V was clipped by 2 bases and J by 3 bases; unmatched bases: 7. The chain's CDR3 is CASSYRRTGEYYGYTF. CDR3 nucleotides: TGTGCCAGCAGTTACAGGAGGACAGGGGAATACTATGGCTACACCTTC.

The genes are TRBV6-5 and TRBJ1-5; TRBD1 matches at 8 bases. Germline V gene lookup returns CDR1 MNHEY and CDR2 SVGAGI. With 8 bases clipped from V and 1 base from J, the junction kept 7 bases outside the gene matches. The CDR3 extends over 15 amino acids. DNA of the CDR3: TGTGCCAGCTTACTACAGGGGGGGAGCAATCAGCCCCAGCATTTT. Its translation is CASLLQGGSNQPQHF.

The rearrangement links TRBV9 to TRBJ2-3; unclear D gene. The germline gives CDR1 SGDLS, CDR2 YYNGEE. Trimming removed 0 bases from V and 1 base from J, with 6 bases in between. The CDR3 loop spans 14 amino acids. CDR3 sequence reads: CASSVAQGTDTQYF. Here the CDR3 DNA reads TGTGCCAGCAGCGTAGCGCAGGGCACAGATACGCAGTATTTT. Filled out from reference TRBV9 and TRBJ2-3, the complete variable domain reads DSGVTQTPKHLITATGQRVTLRCSPRSGDLSVYWYQQSLDQGLQFLIQYYNGEERAKGNILERFSAQQFPDLHSELNLSSLELGDSALYFCASSVAQGTDTQYFGPGTRLTVL.

This clone was observed a handful of times. The CDR3 region is CASSPQGAPPGELFF. Here the CDR3 DNA reads TGTGCCAGCAGCCCACAGGGGGCGCCCCCCGGGGAGCTGTTTTTT. The genes are TRBV9 and TRBJ2-2; TRBD1 agrees at 9 bases. This CDR3 contains 15 residues. The germline V gene encodes CDR1 SGDLS and CDR2 YYNGEE. V lost 4 bases to trimming and J lost 6 bases; unmatched junction nucleotides: 7.

V and J are TRBV19 and TRBJ2-3, with D maybe TRBD2 (6 bases). The CDR3 covers 12 residues. The germline V gene has CDR1 LNHDA and CDR2 SQIVND (reference sequence). Trimming removed 6 bases at V and 10 bases at J, with 14 bases between. CDR3 sequence reads: CASSLGSGAQYF. The CDR3 DNA reads TGTGCCAGTAGCCTCGGGAGTGGGGCGCAGTATTTT.

This sequence joins TRBV7-2 and TRBJ1-2; the match to TRBD1 covers 7 bases. The CDR3 is made up of 13 amino acids. Germline-derived CDR1 and CDR2 are SGHTA and FQGNSA. The trim removed 4 bases at V and 6 bases at J, leaving 5 bases unmatched. CDR3 in amino acids: CASSSTGINGYTF. The CDR3 DNA follows: TGTGCCAGCAGCTCGACAGGGATTAATGGCTACACCTTC.

J is TRBJ1-5 and V is TRBV6-5; 10 bases agree with TRBD1. V lost 4 bases and J lost 3; bases outside the gene matches: 3. The CDR3 length is 15 residues. The germline V gene encodes CDR1 MNHEY and CDR2 SVGAGI. DNA for the CDR3: TGTGCCAGCAGTTCGGGGACAGGGGACAATCAGCCCCAGCATTTT. This encodes CASSSGTGDNQPQHF.

V usage is TRBV2 and J usage is TRBJ1-2; 9 positions match TRBD1. Losses at the gene ends were 6 bases for V and 3 bases for J; bases not matched to a gene: 5. The germline gives CDR1 SNHLY, CDR2 FYNNEI. The CDR3 is made up of 14 amino acids. In DNA form, the CDR3 reads TGTGCCAGCAGGGAAACAGGGGGCGACTATGGCTACACCTTC. It specifies CASRETGGDYGYTF.

This clone has just one count. The genes are TRBV24-1 and TRBJ1-1, with 7 bases matching TRBD1. Germline V lookup: CDR1 KGHDR, CDR2 SFDVKD. This CDR3 contains 15 residues. With 3 bases clipped from V and 10 bases from J, the junction kept 13 bases outside the gene matches. The DNA of the CDR3 is TGTGCCACCAGTGATGCTACAGGGGCCTGGAACGGAGCTTTCTTT. Protein product: CATSDATGAWNGAFF.

As regards this clone: Other nucleotide sequences in the sample specify the same CDR3. The V call is TRBV7-2, the J call TRBJ1-1; TRBD1 might be the D (6 bases). This CDR3 contains 14 residues. V shed 4 bases and J shed 4 bases, with 13 bases lying between them. Per the germline V gene, CDR1 is SGHTA and CDR2 is FQGNSA. The CDR3, as DNA: TGTGCCAGCAGCTCCAGGGCAGGGGTCACTGAAGCTTTCTTT. This translates into CASSSRAGVTEAFF.

The chain links TRBV4-2 to TRBJ1-5; D perhaps matches TRBD1 (6 bases). This CDR3 is 16 amino acids long. Germline V CDR1 and CDR2: LGHNA, YNFKEQ. V was shortened by 2 bases and J by 2 bases, with 13 bases between the two germline ends. The CDR3 nucleotides read TGTGCCAGCAGCCAAACAGGGAATGATCGCAATCAGCCCCAGCATTTT. It codes for CASSQTGNDRNQPQHF.